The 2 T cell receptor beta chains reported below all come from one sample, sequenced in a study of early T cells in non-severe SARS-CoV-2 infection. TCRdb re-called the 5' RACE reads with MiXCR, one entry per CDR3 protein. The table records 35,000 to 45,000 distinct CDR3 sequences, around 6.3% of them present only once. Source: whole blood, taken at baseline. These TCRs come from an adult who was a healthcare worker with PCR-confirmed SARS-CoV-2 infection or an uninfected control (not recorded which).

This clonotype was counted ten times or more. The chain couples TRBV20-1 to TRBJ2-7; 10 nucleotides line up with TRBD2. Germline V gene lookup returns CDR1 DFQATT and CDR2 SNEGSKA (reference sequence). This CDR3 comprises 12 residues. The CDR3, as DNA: TGCTCCGTGAAAGGGACTAGCGCCGAGCAGTACTTC. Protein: CSVKGTSAEQYF.

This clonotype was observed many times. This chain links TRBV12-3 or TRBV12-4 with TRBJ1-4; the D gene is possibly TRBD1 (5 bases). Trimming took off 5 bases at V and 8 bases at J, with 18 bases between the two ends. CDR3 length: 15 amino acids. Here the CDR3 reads CASSLRQGRMEKLFF. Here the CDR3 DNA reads TGTGCCAGCAGTCTGCGGCAGGGTAGGATGGAAAAACTGTTTTTT.